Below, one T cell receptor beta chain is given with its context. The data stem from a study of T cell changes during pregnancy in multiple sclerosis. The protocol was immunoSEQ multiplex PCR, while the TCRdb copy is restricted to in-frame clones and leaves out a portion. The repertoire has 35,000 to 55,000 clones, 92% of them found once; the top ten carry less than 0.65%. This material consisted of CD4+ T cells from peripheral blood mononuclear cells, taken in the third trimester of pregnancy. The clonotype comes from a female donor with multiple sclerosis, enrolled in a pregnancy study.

The CDR3 spells CASRTGTGVPTGNSPLHF. Here the CDR3 DNA reads TGTGCCAGCAGGACCGGGACAGGAGTCCCTACGGGGAATTCACCCCTCCACTTT. The V gene is TRBV25-1, the J gene TRBJ1-6, with TRBD1 matching 8 bases. The junction had 17 bases not matched to a gene; V was cut back by 6 bases and J by 7 bases. Germline V gene lookup returns CDR1 MGHDK and CDR2 SYGVNS. The CDR3 extends over 18 amino acids. The complete variable domain, with remaining parts taken from reference TRBV25-1 and TRBJ1-6, reads EADIYQTPRYLVIGTGKKITLECSQTMGHDKMYWYQQDPGMELHLIHYSYGVNSTEKGDLSSESTVSRIRTEHFPLTLESARPSHTSQYLCASRTGTGVPTGNSPLHFGNGTRLTVT.